A single sample gave rise to the 8 T cell receptor beta chains below, sequenced in a study of response to subunit inactivated influenza vaccine. A single record per CDR3 protein comes from TCRdb applying MiXCR to the RT-PCR reads. The sample holds 250,000 to 350,000 distinct CDR3 sequences, approximately 20% seen once. Specimen: PBMCs from blood, collected about 19 months after vaccination. All receptors derive from a man between 45 and 75 years old who received an inactivated influenza vaccine.

V and J are TRBV20-1 and TRBJ2-4, with D tentatively TRBD2 (6 bases). The CDR3 runs 12 residues. Trimming stripped 5 bases from V and 9 bases from J, with 14 bases between. From germline, CDR1 is DFQATT and CDR2 SNEGSKA (reference sequence). This CDR3 reads CSAARLVGIQYF. The CDR3 nucleotides read TGCAGTGCTGCCCGACTAGTAGGCATTCAGTACTTC.

The rearrangement joins TRBV18 to TRBJ2-5, with 12 nucleotides matching TRBD2. V gave up 4 bases and J gave up 1 base; unmatched junction bases: 4. This CDR3 has 16 amino acids. Germline V gene data show CDR1 as KGHSH and CDR2 as LQKENI. CDR3 region: CASSLWTSGIQETQYF. DNA of the CDR3: TGTGCCAGCTCACTCTGGACTAGCGGGATCCAAGAGACCCAGTACTTC. The variable domain in full, completed from reference TRBV18 and TRBJ2-5, reads NAGVMQNPRHLVRRRGQEARLRCSPMKGHSHVYWYRQLPEEGLKFMVYLQKENIIDESGMPKERFSAEFPKEGPSILRIQQVVRGDSAAYFCASSLWTSGIQETQYFGPGTRLLVL.

A note on this clonotype: An end of the junction does not agree with germline; a read error may underlie this. This chain links TRBV24-1 with TRBJ2-3; D is unclear. Germline-derived CDR1 and CDR2 are KGHDR and SFDVKD. This CDR3 has 11 residues. The CDR3 DNA reads as TGTGCCACCGGCTTCGGAGATATGCAGTATTTT. Amino acids: CATGFGDMQYF.

This clonotype was observed at least ten times. The V gene is TRBV9, the J gene TRBJ1-4; D unclear. This CDR3 has 16 residues. V lost 3 bases and J lost 5, with 17 bases in between. In germline, CDR1 is SGDLS, CDR2 YYNGEE. The chain's CDR3 is CASSAVGGTENEKLFF. DNA of the CDR3: TGTGCCAGCAGCGCAGTAGGTGGAACAGAGAATGAAAAACTGTTTTTT.

CDR3 DNA sequence: TGCGCCAGCAGCCCGGGTCACGTAGAGACCCAGTACTTC. Translating gives CASSPGHVETQYF. V is TRBV5-1 and J is TRBJ2-5; D not resolved. V lost 4 bases and J 4 bases, leaving 11 bases between the germline ends. The CDR3 is 13 amino acids. Germline assignment: CDR1 SGHRS and CDR2 YFSETQ. The full variable domain, with the rest looked up from reference TRBV5-1 and TRBJ2-5, is KAGVTQTPRYLIKTRGQQVTLSCSPISGHRSVSWYQQTPGQGLQFLFEYFSETQRNKGNFPGRFSGRQFSNSRSEMNVSTLELGDSALYLCASSPGHVETQYFGPGTRLLVL.

In this sample, this clonotype turned up a few times. V gene TRBV6-2 or TRBV6-3 combines with J gene TRBJ1-2; TRBD1 agrees at 8 bases. Per germline, CDR1 MNHEY and CDR2 SVGEGT. V was pared by 7 bases and J by 5 bases, with 9 bases of the junction left unmatched. This CDR3 has 14 amino acids. CDR3 sequence: CASTPGGDWYGYTF. The CDR3 DNA sequence: TGTGCCAGCACCCCAGGGGGCGACTGGTATGGCTACACCTTC.

In its sample, this clonotype was seen a few times. V gene TRBV5-1 combines with J gene TRBJ1-5; D may be TRBD1 (5 bases). V was trimmed by 2 bases and J by 0 bases, leaving 15 bases between them. The germline V gene has CDR1 SGHRS and CDR2 YFSETQ. The CDR3 runs 17 residues. CDR3 loop: CASSLSGIGASNQPQHF. In DNA, the CDR3 is TGCGCCAGCAGCTTAAGCGGGATTGGGGCTAGCAATCAGCCCCAGCATTTT.

The sample holds a few counts of this clonotype. V usage is TRBV12-3 or TRBV12-4 and J usage is TRBJ1-2; 7 nucleotides agree with TRBD1. V dropped 7 bases and J dropped 9; count of bases not matched to a gene: 11. The CDR3 extends over 13 amino acids. CDR3 amino acids: CASTPGQPMRYTF. The CDR3 bases are TGTGCCAGCACCCCGGGACAGCCTATGCGCTACACCTTC.